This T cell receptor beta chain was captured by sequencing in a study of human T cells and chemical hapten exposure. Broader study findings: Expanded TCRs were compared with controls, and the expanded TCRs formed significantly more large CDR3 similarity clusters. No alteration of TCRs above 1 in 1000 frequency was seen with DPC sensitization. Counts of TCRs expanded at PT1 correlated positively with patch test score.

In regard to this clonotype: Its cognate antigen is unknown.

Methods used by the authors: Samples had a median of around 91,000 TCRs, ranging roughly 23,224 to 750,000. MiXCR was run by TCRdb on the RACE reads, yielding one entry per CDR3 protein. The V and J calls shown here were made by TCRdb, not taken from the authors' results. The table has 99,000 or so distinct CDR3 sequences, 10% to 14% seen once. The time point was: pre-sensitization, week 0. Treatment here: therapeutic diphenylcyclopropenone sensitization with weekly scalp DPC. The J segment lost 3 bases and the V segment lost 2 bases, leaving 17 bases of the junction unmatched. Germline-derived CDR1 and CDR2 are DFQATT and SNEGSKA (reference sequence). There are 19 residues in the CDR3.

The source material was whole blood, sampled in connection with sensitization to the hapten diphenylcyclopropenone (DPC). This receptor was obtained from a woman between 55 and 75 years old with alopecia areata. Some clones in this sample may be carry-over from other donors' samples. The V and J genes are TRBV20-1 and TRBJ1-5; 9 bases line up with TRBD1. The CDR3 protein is CSARHVPGQGAESNQPQHF. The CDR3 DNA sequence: TGCAGTGCTAGACATGTTCCGGGACAGGGAGCAGAGTCCAATCAGCCCCAGCATTTT.